A single sample gave rise to the 18 T cell receptor beta chains below, sequenced in a study of blood T cell repertoires in COVID-19. TCRdb keeps only in-frame clones here, not all; method: immunoSEQ multiplex PCR. Of about 310,000 clones listed, 70% to 90% are singletons. The specimen was PBMCs or T cells enriched from blood (not recorded which). The receptors originated from a man aged 25 to 40 who had recovered from COVID-19.

Turning to this clone: Other DNA sequences in this specimen translate into the identical CDR3. J is TRBJ2-7 and V is TRBV30, with D perhaps matching TRBD1 (7 bases). CDR3 length: 14 amino acids. Germline loops: CDR1 GTSNPN, CDR2 SVGIG (reference sequence). Trimming cost V 1 base and J 0 bases, with 10 bases left between them. CDR3 in amino acids: CAWSAGGSSYEQYF. The CDR3 nucleotides read TGTGCCTGGAGTGCAGGGGGGTCCTCCTACGAGCAGTACTTC.

This clone was recorded once. The chain uses TRBV7-8 and TRBJ2-1; D is undetermined. From germline, CDR1 is SGHVS and CDR2 FQNEAQ. V was cut by 1 base and J by 0 bases, with 10 bases left in between. The CDR3 is 16 amino acids. CDR3 protein: CASSLVHLSSYNEQFF. The CDR3 DNA sequence: TGTGCCAGCAGCTTAGTTCATCTGAGCTCCTACAATGAGCAGTTCTTC.

This rearrangement joins TRBV4-3 to TRBJ1-2, with 9 bases aligning to TRBD1. Germline CDR1 is LGHNA and CDR2 is YSLEER. The CDR3 runs 17 residues. The V and J ends lost 4 bases and 8 bases, in that order; junction bases with no gene match: 17. The DNA of the CDR3 is TGCGCCAGCAGCCTAATAGAGAGGGAGGGACAGGGCGCGGGCTACACCTTC. This encodes CASSLIEREGQGAGYTF.

This clone was seen once. This rearrangement joins TRBV3-1 (or the pseudogene TRBV3-2) to TRBJ2-5, with a tentative D call TRBD1 (5 bases). Per the germline V gene, CDR1 is LGHDT and CDR2 is YNNKEL (reference sequence). Trimming took off 2 bases at V and 6 bases at J, with 13 bases between the two ends. The CDR3 contains 14 residues. CDR3 amino acids: CASSQSKGVQTQYF. The DNA for the CDR3 is TGTGCCAGCAGCCAATCTAAAGGGGTGCAGACCCAGTACTTC.

The V and J genes are TRBV5-1 and TRBJ1-2; possible D gene TRBD1, 5 bases. Trimming stripped 0 bases from V and 3 bases from J, with 9 bases between. Per the germline V gene, CDR1 is SGHRS and CDR2 is YFSETQ. The CDR3 loop spans 14 amino acids. This chain's CDR3 is CASSLGQTYYGYTF. The CDR3 region has the DNA TGCGCCAGCAGCTTGGGACAGACCTACTATGGCTACACCTTC.

This clone appeared a few times. The V call is TRBV7-9, the J call TRBJ1-2; 8 bases map to TRBD1. Germline V CDR1 and CDR2: SEHNR, FQNEAQ (reference sequence). J was trimmed by 8 bases and V by 4 bases; bases with no gene match: 3. This CDR3 is built from 12 residues. CDR3 sequence reads: CASSWTGKGYTF. The CDR3 bases are TGTGCCAGCAGCTGGACAGGGAAAGGCTACACCTTC.

The chain carries TRBV29-1 and TRBJ2-5; 7 nucleotides match TRBD2. CDR3 length: 17 amino acids. Per germline, CDR1 SQVTM and CDR2 ANQGSEA. V shed 2 bases, J shed 2 bases, and the junction held 14 bases outside the gene matches. CDR3: CSVEFLGWQREQETQYF. DNA of the CDR3: TGCAGCGTTGAATTCTTAGGTTGGCAGCGGGAACAAGAGACCCAGTACTTC.

The gene calls are TRBV9 and TRBJ2-3; D might be TRBD1 (5 bases). The germline V gene has CDR1 SGDLS and CDR2 YYNGEE. This CDR3 comprises 14 residues. V was trimmed by 4 bases and J by 1 base, leaving 10 bases between them. The DNA of the CDR3 is TGTGCCAGCAGCATGACAGCTGGCACAGATACGCAGTATTTT. Translated: CASSMTAGTDTQYF. The whole variable domain, filled in from reference TRBV9 and TRBJ2-3, reads DSGVTQTPKHLITATGQRVTLRCSPRSGDLSVYWYQQSLDQGLQFLIQYYNGEERAKGNILERFSAQQFPDLHSELNLSSLELGDSALYFCASSMTAGTDTQYFGPGTRLTVL.

This chain joins TRBV6-2 or TRBV6-3 and TRBJ1-5; tentatively, D is TRBD1 (5 bases). CDR3 length: 16 residues. The germline CDR1 and CDR2 sequences are MNHEY and SVGEGT. Trimming pared 6 bases from V and 5 bases from J, leaving 20 bases between. CDR3 amino acids: CASSPRSGRVDQPQHF. DNA for the CDR3: TGTGCCAGCAGCCCTAGATCCGGCAGGGTGGATCAGCCCCAGCATTTT.

This clone was seen a single time. This chain connects TRBV24-1 to TRBJ1-2; the D is unclear. The germline V gene has CDR1 KGHDR and CDR2 SFDVKD. The CDR3 runs 13 residues. V was trimmed by 5 bases and J by 4 bases, leaving 10 bases between them. Written as DNA, the CDR3 is TGTGCCACCAGTGTTGATAGGAGCTATGGCTACACCTTC. As protein: CATSVDRSYGYTF.

The V gene is TRBV7-9, the J gene TRBJ2-7; 8 bases are shared with TRBD1. The CDR3 covers 16 residues. Germline CDR1 reads SEHNR; CDR2 reads FQNEAQ (reference sequence). V lost 5 bases and J lost 1; bases outside the gene matches: 10. CDR3 region: CASSPLGDRLSYEQYF. The CDR3 DNA reads as TGTGCCAGCAGCCCACTCGGGGACAGGTTGTCCTACGAGCAGTACTTC.

The chain is built from TRBV30 and TRBJ1-3, with D uncertain. There are 14 residues in the CDR3. The germline gives CDR1 GTSNPN, CDR2 SVGIG (reference sequence). V was trimmed by 4 bases and J by 4 bases, leaving 14 bases between them. The CDR3 protein is CAWNEAYGGNTIYF. CDR3 DNA sequence: TGTGCCTGGAACGAGGCCTACGGCGGAAACACCATATATTTT.

The chain recombines TRBV14 with TRBJ2-7; TRBD1 matches at 8 bases. The ends lost 0 bases at V and 6 bases at J; junction bases unmatched: 13. Looked up from germline, CDR1 is SGHDN and CDR2 is FVKESK. This CDR3 has 17 residues. CDR3 loop: CASSQDPRWAGGLEQYF. The CDR3 DNA reads as TGTGCCAGCAGCCAAGATCCGAGGTGGGCAGGGGGCCTCGAGCAGTACTTC. Full variable domain (rest looked up from reference TRBV14 and TRBJ2-7): EAGVTQFPSHSVIEKGQTVTLRCDPISGHDNLYWYRRVMGKEIKFLLHFVKESKQDESGMPNNRFLAERTGGTYSTLKVQPAELEDSGVYFCASSQDPRWAGGLEQYFGPGTRLTVT.

This clone has more than one count but fewer than ten. The genes are TRBV7-9 and TRBJ1-2; a weak D match, TRBD1 (5 bases). Trimming pared 0 bases from V and 4 bases from J, leaving 9 bases between. CDR1 SEHNR and CDR2 FQNEAQ come from the germline V gene (reference sequence). This CDR3 has 14 amino acids. In nucleotides, the CDR3 is TGTGCCAGCAGCTTAGCCGGGACTCTCTATGGCTACACCTTC. It translates to CASSLAGTLYGYTF.

This clone was seen once. J is TRBJ1-2 and V is TRBV5-6; D is perhaps TRBD1 (5 bases). The germline CDR1 and CDR2 sequences are SGHDT and YYEEEE. The CDR3 totals 17 residues. V shed 3 bases and J shed 3 bases, with 21 bases lying between them. CDR3 coding DNA: TGTGCCAGCAGCTCTAGCCCTTACGCGGGGGATTACTATGGCTACACCTTC. It is translated as CASSSSPYAGDYYGYTF.

The J gene is TRBJ1-1, the V gene TRBV18; 7 bases map to TRBD1. The CDR3 is 14 amino acids. V shed 4 bases and J 0 bases; nucleotides not matched to a gene: 2. CDR1 KGHSH and CDR2 LQKENI come from the germline V gene. The CDR3 protein is CASSRQGMNTEAFF. The CDR3 DNA is TGTGCCAGCTCACGACAGGGAATGAACACTGAAGCTTTCTTT.

As regards this clone: Other nucleotide sequences in the sample specify the same CDR3. This chain joins TRBV9 and TRBJ2-5; TRBD1 agrees at 8 bases. With V trimmed by 2 bases and J by 2 bases, 2 bases remained unmatched. Germline V gene data show CDR1 as SGDLS and CDR2 as YYNGEE. The CDR3 is 14 amino acids. CDR3 DNA sequence: TGTGCCAGCAGCGTGCAGGGGGCGCAAGAGACCCAGTACTTC. It specifies CASSVQGAQETQYF.

The J gene is TRBJ1-2, the V gene TRBV13; no clear D. This CDR3 is built from 16 residues. The V end was cut by 0 bases, the J end by 7 bases, with 18 bases between. The germline CDR1 and CDR2 sequences are PRHDT and FYEKMQ (reference sequence). The CDR3, as DNA: TGTGCCAGCAGCTTAGGTTGGGGAGGCTGGAAGTCTGGCTACACCTTC. It is translated as CASSLGWGGWKSGYTF. Filled out from reference TRBV13 and TRBJ1-2, the complete variable domain reads AAGVIQSPRHLIKEKRETATLKCYPIPRHDTVYWYQQGPGQDPQFLISFYEKMQSDKGSIPDRFSAQQFSDYHSELNMSSLELGDSALYFCASSLGWGGWKSGYTFGSGTRLTVV.